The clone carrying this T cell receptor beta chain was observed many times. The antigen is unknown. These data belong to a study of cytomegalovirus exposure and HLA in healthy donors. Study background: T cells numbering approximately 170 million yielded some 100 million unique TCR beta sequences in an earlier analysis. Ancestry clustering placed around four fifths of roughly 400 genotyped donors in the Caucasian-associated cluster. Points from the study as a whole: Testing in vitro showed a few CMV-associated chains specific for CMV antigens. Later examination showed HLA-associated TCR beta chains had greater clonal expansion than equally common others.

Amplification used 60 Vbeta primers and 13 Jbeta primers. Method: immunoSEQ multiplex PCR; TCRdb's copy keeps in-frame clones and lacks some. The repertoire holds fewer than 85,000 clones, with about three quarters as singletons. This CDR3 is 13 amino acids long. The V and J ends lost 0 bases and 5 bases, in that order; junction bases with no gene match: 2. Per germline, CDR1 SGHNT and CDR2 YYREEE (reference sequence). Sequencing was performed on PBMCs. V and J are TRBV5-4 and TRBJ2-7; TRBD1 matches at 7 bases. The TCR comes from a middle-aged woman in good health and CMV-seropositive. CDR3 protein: CASSLDRGHEQYF. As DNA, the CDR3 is TGTGCCAGCAGCTTGGACAGGGGCCACGAGCAGTACTTC.